This T cell receptor (beta chain) was observed in a study of human T cells and chemical hapten exposure. TCRdb independently ran MiXCR on the RACE reads; one entry per CDR3 protein. The data show some 350,000 distinct CDR3 sequences, 6% to 7% seen once. J was trimmed by 7 bases and V by 7 bases; bases with no gene match: 7. Germline assignment: CDR1 SEHNR and CDR2 FQNEAQ (reference sequence). There are 14 residues in the CDR3. This clonotype was counted at least ten times. The time point is: patch test 2, 6 weeks after DPC sensitization. As for treatment: therapeutic diphenylcyclopropenone sensitization with weekly scalp DPC.

This specimen was whole blood, taken in connection with sensitization to the hapten diphenylcyclopropenone (DPC). The source of this sequence is a woman aged 18-29 years with alopecia areata. Some clones in this sample may be carry-over from other donors' samples. This sequence joins TRBV7-9 and TRBJ2-2, with TRBD1 matching 9 bases. CDR3 coding DNA: TGTGCCAGCACCCGGGACAGGGATAGCGGGGAGCTGTTTTTT. Its protein product is CASTRDRDSGELFF.